Presented here are 10 T cell receptor beta chains from one specimen sequenced in a study of blood T cell repertoires in COVID-19. The table came from immunoSEQ multiplex PCR; TCRdb's copy has only in-frame clones and leaves some out. The sample carries 240,000 or so clones, approximately 85% recorded once. Input material: peripheral blood. Source of these receptors: an older man with acute or convalescent COVID-19.

This clone was counted between two and nine times. The chain carries TRBV9 and TRBJ2-2; D unresolved. The germline V gene encodes CDR1 SGDLS and CDR2 YYNGEE. The length of the CDR3 is 13 residues. V lost 0 bases and J lost 6, with 6 bases in between. The CDR3 bases are TGTGCCAGCAGCGTAGAACGGTCCGGGGAGCTGTTTTTT. The encoded protein is CASSVERSGELFF.

The chain links TRBV28 to TRBJ1-6, with a weak D call TRBD1 (6 bases). Trimming removed 4 bases at V and 8 bases at J, with 9 bases between. Germline CDR1 is MDHEN and CDR2 is SYDVKM. This CDR3 is 13 amino acids long. The CDR3, as DNA: TGTGCCAGCAGTTGGCCAGGGGATTCACCCCTCCACTTT. Translation gives CASSWPGDSPLHF.

V gene TRBV5-8 combines with J gene TRBJ2-3; the match to TRBD1 covers 9 bases. Trimming took 0 bases from V and 3 from J; bases not matched to a gene: 5. This CDR3 region has 16 residues. The germline V gene encodes CDR1 SGHTS and CDR2 YDEGEE. This chain's CDR3 is CASSLAPGQGTDTQYF. CDR3 in DNA: TGTGCCAGCAGCTTGGCCCCGGGACAGGGTACAGATACGCAGTATTTT.

This chain links TRBV3-1 (or the pseudogene TRBV3-2) with TRBJ2-1; D gene uncertain. CDR1 and CDR2 (germline): LGHDT, YNNKEL (reference sequence). This CDR3 spans 13 amino acids. V was trimmed by 2 bases and J by 4 bases, leaving 6 bases between them. CDR3 loop: CASSQSSYNEQFF. In DNA, the CDR3 is TGTGCCAGCAGCCAAAGCTCGTACAATGAGCAGTTCTTC.

The chain uses TRBV3-1 (or the pseudogene TRBV3-2) and TRBJ1-1; D remains ambiguous. Germline-derived CDR1 and CDR2 are LGHDT and YNNKEL (reference sequence). The CDR3 is 14 residues long. The ends were cut back, 4 bases at V and 2 bases at J, with 11 bases in the middle. Here the CDR3 reads CASSLPGSNTEAFF. The CDR3 nucleotides are TGTGCCAGCAGCCTGCCCGGTTCTAACACTGAAGCTTTCTTT.

The chain employs TRBV2 and TRBJ2-2, with a tentative D call TRBD1 (5 bases). The V end was cut by 8 bases, the J end by 6 bases, with 19 bases between. Germline V gives CDR1 SNHLY, CDR2 FYNNEI. The CDR3 is 15 residues long. As DNA, the CDR3 is TGTGCCAGCTCAAGTGGGGCAGGGTCGTCCGGGGAGCTGTTTTTT. Amino acid sequence: CASSSGAGSSGELFF.

The CDR3 is CASRLHGGSLNTEAFF. The CDR3 nucleotides are TGTGCCAGCAGATTACATGGGGGGTCTCTGAACACTGAAGCTTTCTTT. The chain joins TRBV28 to TRBJ1-1; TRBD1 might be the D (5 bases). The CDR3 spans 16 residues. V gave up 6 bases and J gave up 0 bases, with 17 bases separating them. CDR1 is MDHEN, CDR2 SYDVKM, per germline. The whole variable domain, filled in from reference TRBV28 and TRBJ1-1, reads DVKVTQSSRYLVKRTGEKVFLECVQDMDHENMFWYRQDPGLGLRLIYFSYDVKMKEKGDIPEGYSVSREKKERFSLILESASTNQTSMYLCASRLHGGSLNTEAFFGQGTRLTVV.

The CDR3: CATSRDGGANTGELFF. The CDR3 region has the DNA TGTGCCACCAGCAGAGATGGAGGGGCGAACACCGGGGAGCTGTTTTTT. This chain uses TRBV15 with TRBJ2-2, with D possibly being TRBD2 (6 bases). V gave up 0 bases and J gave up 0 bases, with 8 bases separating them. CDR3 length equals 16 residues. The germline V gene has CDR1 LNHNV and CDR2 YYDKDF (reference sequence).

V and J are TRBV5-4 and TRBJ1-6; D may be TRBD1 (6 bases). The CDR3 is 15 residues long. The germline V and J ends were trimmed by 6 bases and 13 bases, with 23 bases remaining between them. In germline, CDR1 is SGHNT, CDR2 YYREEE (reference sequence). The CDR3 DNA sequence: TGTGCCAGCACCCGGGGGGGGCTCAGCCCCTCGCCCCTCCACTTT. It is translated as CASTRGGLSPSPLHF.

V usage is TRBV5-4 and J usage is TRBJ2-7; TRBD1 matches at 8 bases. The germline CDR1 and CDR2 sequences are SGHNT and YYREEE (reference sequence). After removal of 4 bases from V and 0 bases from J, the junction contained 3 bases not matched to a gene. This CDR3 has 14 amino acids. CDR3 sequence (DNA): TGTGCCAGCAGCCACAGGGGGGTCTCCTACGAGCAGTACTTC. Amino acids: CASSHRGVSYEQYF.